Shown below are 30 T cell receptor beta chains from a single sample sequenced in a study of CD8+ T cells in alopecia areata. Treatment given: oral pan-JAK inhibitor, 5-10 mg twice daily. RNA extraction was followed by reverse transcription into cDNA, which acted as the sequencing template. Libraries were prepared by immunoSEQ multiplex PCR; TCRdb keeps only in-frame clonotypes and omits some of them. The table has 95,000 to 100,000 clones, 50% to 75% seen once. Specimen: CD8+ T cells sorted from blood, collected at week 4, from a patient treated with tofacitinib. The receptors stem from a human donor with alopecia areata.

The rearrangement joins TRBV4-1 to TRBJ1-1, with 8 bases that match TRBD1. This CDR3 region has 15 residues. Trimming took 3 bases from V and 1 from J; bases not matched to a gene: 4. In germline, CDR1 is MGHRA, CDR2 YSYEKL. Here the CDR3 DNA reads TGCGCCAGCAGCCAGGGGGGGACAGGGAACACTGAAGCTTTCTTT. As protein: CASSQGGTGNTEAFF.

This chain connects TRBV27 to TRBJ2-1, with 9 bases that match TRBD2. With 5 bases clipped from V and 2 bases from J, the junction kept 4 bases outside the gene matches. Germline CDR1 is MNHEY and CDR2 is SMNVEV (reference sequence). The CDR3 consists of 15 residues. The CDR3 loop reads CASSTERGAYNEQFF. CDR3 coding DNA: TGTGCCAGCAGTACGGAGCGGGGGGCCTACAATGAGCAGTTCTTC.

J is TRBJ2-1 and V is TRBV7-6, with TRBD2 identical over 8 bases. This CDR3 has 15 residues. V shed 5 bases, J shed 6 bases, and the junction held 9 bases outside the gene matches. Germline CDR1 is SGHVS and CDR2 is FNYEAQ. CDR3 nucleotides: TGTGCCAGCAGCCGGCTTGCGGGAGGTGGCAATGAGCAGTTCTTC. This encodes CASSRLAGGGNEQFF. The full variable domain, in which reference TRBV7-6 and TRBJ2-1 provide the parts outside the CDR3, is GAGVSQSPRYKVTKRGQDVALRCDPISGHVSLYWYRQALGQGPEFLTYFNYEAQQDKSGLPNDRFSAERPEGSISTLTIQRTEQRDSAMYRCASSRLAGGGNEQFFGPGTRLTVL.

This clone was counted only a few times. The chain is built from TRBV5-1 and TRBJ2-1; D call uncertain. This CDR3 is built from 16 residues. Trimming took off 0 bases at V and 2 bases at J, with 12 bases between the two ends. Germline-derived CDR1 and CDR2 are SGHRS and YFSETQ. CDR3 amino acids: CASSLGSATPYNEQFF. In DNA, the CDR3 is TGCGCCAGCAGCTTGGGGAGCGCCACCCCCTACAATGAGCAGTTCTTC. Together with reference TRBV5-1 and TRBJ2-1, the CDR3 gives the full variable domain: KAGVTQTPRYLIKTRGQQVTLSCSPISGHRSVSWYQQTPGQGLQFLFEYFSETQRNKGNFPGRFSGRQFSNSRSEMNVSTLELGDSALYLCASSLGSATPYNEQFFGPGTRLTVL.

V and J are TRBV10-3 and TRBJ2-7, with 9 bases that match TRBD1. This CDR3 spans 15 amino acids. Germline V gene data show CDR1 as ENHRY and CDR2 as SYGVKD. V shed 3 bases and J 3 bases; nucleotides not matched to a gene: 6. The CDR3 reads CAISDSGQGNYEQYF. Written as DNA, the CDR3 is TGTGCCATCAGTGATAGTGGACAGGGGAACTACGAGCAGTACTTC.

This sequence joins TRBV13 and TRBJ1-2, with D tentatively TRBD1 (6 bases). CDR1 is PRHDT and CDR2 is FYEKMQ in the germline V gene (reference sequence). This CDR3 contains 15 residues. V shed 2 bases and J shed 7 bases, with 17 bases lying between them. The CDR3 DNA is TGTGCCAGCAGCTTATGGGGTGAGGGGGTCCGTGGCTACACCTTC. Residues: CASSLWGEGVRGYTF.

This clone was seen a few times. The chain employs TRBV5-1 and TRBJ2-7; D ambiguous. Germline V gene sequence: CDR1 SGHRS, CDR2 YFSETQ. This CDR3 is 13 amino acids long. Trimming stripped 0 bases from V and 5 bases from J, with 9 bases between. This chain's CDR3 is CASSLDSQDEQYF. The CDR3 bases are TGCGCCAGCAGCTTGGACAGCCAGGACGAGCAGTACTTC. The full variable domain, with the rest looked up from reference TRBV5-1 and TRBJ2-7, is KAGVTQTPRYLIKTRGQQVTLSCSPISGHRSVSWYQQTPGQGLQFLFEYFSETQRNKGNFPGRFSGRQFSNSRSEMNVSTLELGDSALYLCASSLDSQDEQYFGPGTRLTVT.

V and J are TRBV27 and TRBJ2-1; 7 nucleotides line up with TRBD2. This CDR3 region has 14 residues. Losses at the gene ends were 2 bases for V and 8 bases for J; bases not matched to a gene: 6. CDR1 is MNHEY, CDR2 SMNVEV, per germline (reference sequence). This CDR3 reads CASSLGAGVDEQFF. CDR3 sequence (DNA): TGTGCCAGCAGTTTAGGGGCGGGAGTCGATGAGCAGTTCTTC.

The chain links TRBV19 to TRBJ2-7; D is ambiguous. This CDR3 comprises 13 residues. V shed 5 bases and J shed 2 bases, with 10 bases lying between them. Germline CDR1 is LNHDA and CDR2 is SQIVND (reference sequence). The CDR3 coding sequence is TGTGCCAGTAGTCCATCTGGGGCCTACGAGCAGTACTTC. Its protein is CASSPSGAYEQYF. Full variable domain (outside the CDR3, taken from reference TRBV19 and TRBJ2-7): DGGITQSPKYLFRKEGQNVTLSCEQNLNHDAMYWYRQDPGQGLRLIYYSQIVNDFQKGDIAEGYSVSREKKESFPLTVTSAQKNPTAFYLCASSPSGAYEQYFGPGTRLTVT.

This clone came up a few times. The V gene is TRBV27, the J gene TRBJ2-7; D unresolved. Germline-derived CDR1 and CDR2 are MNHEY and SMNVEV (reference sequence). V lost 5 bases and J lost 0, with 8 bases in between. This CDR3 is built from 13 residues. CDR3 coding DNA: TGTGCCAGCAGTCCCAGGAGCTCCTACGAGCAGTACTTC. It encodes CASSPRSSYEQYF.

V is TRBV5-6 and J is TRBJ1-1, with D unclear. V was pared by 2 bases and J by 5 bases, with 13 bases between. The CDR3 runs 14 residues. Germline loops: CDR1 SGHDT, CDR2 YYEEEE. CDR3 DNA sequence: TGTGCCAGCAGCTTAGTCCAGTCCGTAACTGAAGCTTTCTTT. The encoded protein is CASSLVQSVTEAFF. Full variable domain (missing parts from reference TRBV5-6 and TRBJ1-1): DAGVTQSPTHLIKTRGQQVTLRCSPKSGHDTVSWYQQALGQGPQFIFQYYEEEERQRGNFPDRFSGHQFPNYSSELNVNALLLGDSALYLCASSLVQSVTEAFFGQGTRLTVV.

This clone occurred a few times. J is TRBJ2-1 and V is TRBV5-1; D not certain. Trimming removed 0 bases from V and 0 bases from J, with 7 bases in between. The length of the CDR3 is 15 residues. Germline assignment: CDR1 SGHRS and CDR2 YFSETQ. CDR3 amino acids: CASSLDPDSYNEQFF. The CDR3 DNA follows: TGCGCCAGCAGCTTGGACCCTGACTCCTACAATGAGCAGTTCTTC.

The CDR3 loop reads CSVAAGASMGYTF. In DNA, the CDR3 is TGCAGCGTTGCCGCAGGGGCGTCCATGGGCTACACCTTC. The chain carries TRBV29-1 and TRBJ1-2; tentative D call: TRBD1 (6 bases). The germline gives CDR1 SQVTM, CDR2 ANQGSEA. Trimming shortened V by 4 bases and J by 8 bases, and 17 bases separated the two germline ends. This CDR3 is 13 amino acids long.

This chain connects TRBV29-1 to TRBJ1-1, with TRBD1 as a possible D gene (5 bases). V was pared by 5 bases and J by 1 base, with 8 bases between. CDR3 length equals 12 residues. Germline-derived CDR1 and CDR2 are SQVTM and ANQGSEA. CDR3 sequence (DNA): TGCAGCGTTAATACAGGGAACACTGAAGCTTTCTTT. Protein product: CSVNTGNTEAFF.

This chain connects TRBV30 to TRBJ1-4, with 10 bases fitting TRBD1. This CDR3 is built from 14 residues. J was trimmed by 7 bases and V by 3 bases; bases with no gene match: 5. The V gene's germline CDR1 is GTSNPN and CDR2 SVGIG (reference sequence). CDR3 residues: CAWSSGTGAEKLFF. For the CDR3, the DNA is TGTGCCTGGAGCTCCGGGACAGGGGCTGAAAAACTGTTTTTT.

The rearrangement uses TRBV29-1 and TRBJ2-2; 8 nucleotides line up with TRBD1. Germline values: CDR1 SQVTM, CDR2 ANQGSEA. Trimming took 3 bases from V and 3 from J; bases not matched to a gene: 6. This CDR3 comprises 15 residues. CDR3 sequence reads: CSVEGRGQDTGELFF. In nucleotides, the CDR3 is TGCAGCGTTGAGGGCAGGGGGCAGGACACCGGGGAGCTGTTTTTT.

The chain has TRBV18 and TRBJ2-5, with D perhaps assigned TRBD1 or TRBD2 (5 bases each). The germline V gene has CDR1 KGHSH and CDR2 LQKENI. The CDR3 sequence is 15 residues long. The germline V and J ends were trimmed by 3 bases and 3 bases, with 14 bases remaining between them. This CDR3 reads CASSPWDVTEETQYF. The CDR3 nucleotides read TGTGCCAGCTCACCCTGGGACGTAACCGAAGAGACCCAGTACTTC.

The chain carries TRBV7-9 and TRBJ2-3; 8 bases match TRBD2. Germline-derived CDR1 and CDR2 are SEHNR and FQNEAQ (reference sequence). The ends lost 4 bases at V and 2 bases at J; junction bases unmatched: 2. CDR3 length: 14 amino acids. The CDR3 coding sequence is TGTGCCAGCAGCTCGACTAGCGTCACAGATACGCAGTATTTT. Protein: CASSSTSVTDTQYF. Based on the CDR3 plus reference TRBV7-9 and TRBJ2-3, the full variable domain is DTGVSQNPRHKITKRGQNVTFRCDPISEHNRLYWYRQTLGQGPEFLTYFQNEAQLEKSRLLSDRFSAERPKGSFSTLEIQRTEQGDSAMYLCASSSTSVTDTQYFGPGTRLTVL.

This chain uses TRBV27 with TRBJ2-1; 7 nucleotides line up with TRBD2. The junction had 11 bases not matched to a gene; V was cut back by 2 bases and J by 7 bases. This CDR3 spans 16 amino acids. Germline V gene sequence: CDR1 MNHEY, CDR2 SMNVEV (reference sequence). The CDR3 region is CASSLEGGLGRNEQFF. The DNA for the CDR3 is TGTGCCAGCAGTTTAGAGGGAGGGCTCGGGAGAAATGAGCAGTTCTTC.

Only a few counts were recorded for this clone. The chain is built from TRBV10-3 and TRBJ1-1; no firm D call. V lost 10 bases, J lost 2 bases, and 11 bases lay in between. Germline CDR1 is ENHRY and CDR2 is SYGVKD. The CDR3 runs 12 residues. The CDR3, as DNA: TGTGCCACTAAAGGAGGAAACACTGAAGCTTTCTTT. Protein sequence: CATKGGNTEAFF.

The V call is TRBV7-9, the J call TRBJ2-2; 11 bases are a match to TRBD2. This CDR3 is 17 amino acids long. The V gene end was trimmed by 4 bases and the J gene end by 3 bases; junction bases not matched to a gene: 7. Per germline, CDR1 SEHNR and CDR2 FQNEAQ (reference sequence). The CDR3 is CASSSGLAETDTGELFF. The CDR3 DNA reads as TGTGCCAGCAGCTCGGGACTAGCGGAGACGGACACCGGGGAGCTGTTTTTT.

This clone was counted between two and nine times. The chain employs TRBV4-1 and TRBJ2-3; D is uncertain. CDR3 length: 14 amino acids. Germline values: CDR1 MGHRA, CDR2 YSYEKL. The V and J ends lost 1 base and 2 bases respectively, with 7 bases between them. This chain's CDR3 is CASSQGAVTDTQYF. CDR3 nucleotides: TGCGCCAGCAGCCAAGGGGCAGTCACAGATACGCAGTATTTT.

CDR3 DNA: TGTGCCAGTAGTATAGGCCTTACGTACCAAGAGACCCAGTACTTC. Translating it yields CASSIGLTYQETQYF. This rearrangement joins TRBV19 to TRBJ2-5; D not resolved. V shed 1 base and J shed 0 bases, with 9 bases lying between them. The CDR3 spans 15 residues. Per germline, CDR1 LNHDA and CDR2 SQIVND (reference sequence).

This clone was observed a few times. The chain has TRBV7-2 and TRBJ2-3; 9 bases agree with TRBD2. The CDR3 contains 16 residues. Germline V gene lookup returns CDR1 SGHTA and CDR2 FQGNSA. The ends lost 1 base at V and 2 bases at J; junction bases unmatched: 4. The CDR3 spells CASSLGGRALTDTQYF. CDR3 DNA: TGTGCCAGCAGCTTAGGCGGGAGGGCCCTCACAGATACGCAGTATTTT.

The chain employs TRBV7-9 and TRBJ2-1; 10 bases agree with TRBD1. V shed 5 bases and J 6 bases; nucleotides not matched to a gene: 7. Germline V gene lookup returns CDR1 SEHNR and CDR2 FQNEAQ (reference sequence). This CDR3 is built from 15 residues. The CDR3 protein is CASSPTGGPLNEQFF. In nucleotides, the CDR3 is TGTGCCAGCAGCCCGACAGGGGGCCCCCTCAATGAGCAGTTCTTC.

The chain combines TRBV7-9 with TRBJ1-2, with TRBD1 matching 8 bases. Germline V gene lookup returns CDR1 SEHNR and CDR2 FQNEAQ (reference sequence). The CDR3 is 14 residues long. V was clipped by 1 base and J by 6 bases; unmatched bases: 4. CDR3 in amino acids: CASSLVATGDGYTF. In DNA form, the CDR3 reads TGTGCCAGCAGCTTAGTTGCGACAGGGGATGGCTACACCTTC.

CDR3: CASRPSRGRNTEAFF. The CDR3 DNA reads TGTGCCAGCAGGCCCAGCAGGGGGCGGAACACTGAAGCTTTCTTT. This chain connects TRBV28 to TRBJ1-1; 8 positions match TRBD1. V lost 6 bases and J lost 1; bases outside the gene matches: 7. Per the germline V gene, CDR1 is MDHEN and CDR2 is SYDVKM. This CDR3 comprises 15 residues.

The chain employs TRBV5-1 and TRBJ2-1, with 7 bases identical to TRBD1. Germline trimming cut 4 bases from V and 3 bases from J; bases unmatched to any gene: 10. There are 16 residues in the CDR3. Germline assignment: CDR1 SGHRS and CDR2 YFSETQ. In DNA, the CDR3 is TGCGCCAGCAGCCGGACCGGGACAGAGTTCTACAATGAGCAGTTCTTC. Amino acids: CASSRTGTEFYNEQFF.

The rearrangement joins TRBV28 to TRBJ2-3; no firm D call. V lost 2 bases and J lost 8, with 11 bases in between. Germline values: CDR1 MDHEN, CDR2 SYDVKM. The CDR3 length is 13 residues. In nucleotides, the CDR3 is TGTGCCAGCAGTTTACCCCTTCTGGGTACGCAGTATTTT. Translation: CASSLPLLGTQYF.

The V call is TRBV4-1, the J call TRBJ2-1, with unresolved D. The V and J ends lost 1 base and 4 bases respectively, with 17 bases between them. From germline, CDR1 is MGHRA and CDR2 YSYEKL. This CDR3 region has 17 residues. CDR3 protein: CASSQASTGQVYNEQFF. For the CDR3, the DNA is TGCGCCAGCAGCCAAGCGTCGACGGGCCAGGTGTACAATGAGCAGTTCTTC.